A single sample is the source of the 10 T cell receptor beta chains below, sequenced in a study of CD8 T cells in ankylosing spondylitis listed by TCRdb under 2017. Antigens for these TCRs are unknown. The study at large found these results: Blood from ankylosing spondylitis patients appeared to be characterized by a TCR beta motif composed of 7 to 9 highly homologous amino acid variants.

Library preparation was by 5' RACE. These reads were obtained on an Illumina HiSeq 2500. TCRdb passed the public sequencing reads through fastp at Q25 and MiXCR, retaining productive beta sequences. Every distinct CDR3 protein forms one entry, paired with its most common genes and DNA. In all, the sample holds 700,000 to 850,000 distinct CDR3 sequences, and approximately 10% of those were seen once. The ten most abundant clones make up around 0.51% of the sample. Sequencing input: blood, either unsorted or a sorted T cell fraction (not recorded which). Receptor source: a male donor with ankylosing spondylitis.

This clonotype was found many times. This chain uses TRBV29-1 with TRBJ1-1; 7 bases align to TRBD1. Germline assignment: CDR1 SQVTM and CDR2 ANQGSEA. Losses at the gene ends were 5 bases for V and 0 bases for J; bases not matched to a gene: 9. CDR3 size: 15 residues. CDR3 sequence (DNA): TGCAGCGTTTTAGGGACAGCGGCAATGAACACTGAAGCTTTCTTT. Its translation: CSVLGTAAMNTEAFF.

This clonotype has just a few counts. CDR3 bases: TGCAGTGCTAGAGATAGGACCGGGAGCAGTGATGAGCAGTTCTTC. This codes for CSARDRTGSSDEQFF. This chain joins TRBV20-1 and TRBJ2-1; TRBD2 might be the D (6 bases). CDR1 is DFQATT and CDR2 is SNEGSKA in the germline V gene (reference sequence). The CDR3 spans 15 residues. The V end was cut by 0 bases, the J end by 8 bases, with 17 bases between.

The chain recombines TRBV20-1 with TRBJ2-2; D remains unclear. Between the trimmed V and J ends, which lost 7 bases and 3 bases, there was a span of 12 bases. CDR3 size: 13 residues. From germline, CDR1 is DFQATT and CDR2 SNEGSKA (reference sequence). CDR3 amino acids: CSGIQEDTGELFF. The CDR3 DNA reads TGCAGTGGGATTCAGGAAGACACCGGGGAGCTGTTTTTT.

This clonotype came up a few times. The V call is TRBV28, the J call TRBJ2-3; D possibly uses TRBD1 or TRBD2 (5 bases each). Germline loops: CDR1 MDHEN, CDR2 SYDVKM. The V end lost 7 bases, the J end lost 3 bases, and 14 bases lay between the germline ends. The CDR3 is 14 amino acids. As DNA, the CDR3 is TGTGCCAGCACGTGGGGCGCGGGTACAGATACGCAGTATTTT. Translation gives CASTWGAGTDTQYF.

This clonotype was recorded a few times. The gene calls are TRBV5-1 and TRBJ2-2, with 10 bases matching TRBD1. V lost 4 bases, J lost 5 bases, and 5 bases stayed unmatched. This CDR3 contains 15 residues. Per the germline V gene, CDR1 is SGHRS and CDR2 is YFSETQ. The CDR3 DNA is TGCGCCAGCAGCGAACCGGGACAGGGGACCGGGGAGCTGTTTTTT. Translating gives CASSEPGQGTGELFF. Using reference TRBV5-1 and TRBJ2-2 for the parts outside the CDR3, the full variable domain is KAGVTQTPRYLIKTRGQQVTLSCSPISGHRSVSWYQQTPGQGLQFLFEYFSETQRNKGNFPGRFSGRQFSNSRSEMNVSTLELGDSALYLCASSEPGQGTGELFFGEGSRLTVL.

There are a few counts of this clonotype. The chain employs TRBV6-1 and TRBJ2-4; 7 bases agree with TRBD2. V trimming: 7 bases; J trimming: 4 bases; junction bases outside the gene matches: 7. CDR1 and CDR2 (germline): MNHNS, SASEGT. This CDR3 has 14 residues. CDR3 protein: CASKGGGIKNIQYF. CDR3 sequence (DNA): TGTGCCAGCAAGGGCGGGGGAATTAAAAACATTCAGTACTTC.

This rearrangement joins TRBV9 to TRBJ2-5; D not certain. The germline V gene encodes CDR1 SGDLS and CDR2 YYNGEE. The CDR3 covers 12 residues. Trimming stripped 2 bases from V and 5 bases from J, with 7 bases between. CDR3 protein: CASSVQGETQYF. The CDR3 coding sequence is TGTGCCAGCAGCGTGCAAGGCGAGACCCAGTACTTC.

The V call is TRBV7-2, the J call TRBJ2-7; the D gene is possibly TRBD2 (6 bases). Trimming took 3 bases from V and 7 from J, leaving 25 bases between them. Looked up from germline, CDR1 is SGHTA and CDR2 is FQGNSA. This CDR3 has 17 residues. The CDR3: CASSLGYGLAIRREQYF. As DNA, the CDR3 is TGTGCCAGCAGCTTGGGCTATGGGCTAGCGATACGACGTGAGCAGTACTTC.

V gene TRBV10-3 combines with J gene TRBJ2-5, with a tentative D call TRBD1 (7 bases). The CDR3 loop spans 14 amino acids. The V end was cut by 4 bases, the J end by 2 bases, with 11 bases between. Germline V gene sequence: CDR1 ENHRY, CDR2 SYGVKD. CDR3 loop: CAISGGTEQETQYF. As DNA, the CDR3 is TGTGCCATCAGTGGCGGGACAGAACAAGAGACCCAGTACTTC.

This clonotype was counted between two and nine times. The rearrangement joins TRBV5-1 to TRBJ2-7; 7 nucleotides match TRBD2. CDR1 is SGHRS and CDR2 is YFSETQ in the germline V gene. The CDR3 has 14 residues. Trimming at V came to 4 bases and at J to 2 bases, leaving 6 bases not matched to a gene. CDR3 in DNA: TGCGCCAGCAGCGTGGGTCGGGGGGCCTACGAGCAGTACTTC. This gives the protein CASSVGRGAYEQYF.